This entry describes one T cell receptor beta chain. Antigen specificity is unknown. This CDR3 is 17 amino acids long. V gave up 4 bases and J gave up 4 bases; unmatched junction bases: 14. Germline lookup yields CDR1 MGHRA and CDR2 YSYEKL. These data originate in a study of cytomegalovirus exposure and HLA in healthy donors. With 60 Vbeta and 13 Jbeta primers, the PCR was carried out. The protocol was immunoSEQ multiplex PCR, while the TCRdb copy is restricted to in-frame clones and leaves out a portion. This sample has fewer than 150,000 clones, with about 82% found just once. Study-level results: For cytomegalovirus status, the classifier reportedly gave diagnoses with high specificity and sensitivity.

Material for sequencing was PBMCs. The chain employs TRBV4-1 and TRBJ2-7, with 9 bases that match TRBD2. This receptor was identified in a man aged 25-45 years in good health. For the CDR3, the DNA is TGCGCCAGCAGCCCCCTGGTGGGTCTAGCGGGACCTTACGAGCAGTACTTC. It translates to CASSPLVGLAGPYEQYF.